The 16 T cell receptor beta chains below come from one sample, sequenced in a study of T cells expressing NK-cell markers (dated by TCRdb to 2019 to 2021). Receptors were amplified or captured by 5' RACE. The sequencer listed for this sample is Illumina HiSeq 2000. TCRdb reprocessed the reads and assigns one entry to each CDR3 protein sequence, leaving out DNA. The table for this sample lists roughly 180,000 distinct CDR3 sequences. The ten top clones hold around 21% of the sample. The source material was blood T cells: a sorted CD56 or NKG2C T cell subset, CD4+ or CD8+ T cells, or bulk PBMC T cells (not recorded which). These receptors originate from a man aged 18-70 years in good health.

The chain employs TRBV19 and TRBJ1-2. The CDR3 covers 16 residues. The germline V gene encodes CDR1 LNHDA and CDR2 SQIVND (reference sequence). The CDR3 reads CASSRSSVNTNYGYTF.

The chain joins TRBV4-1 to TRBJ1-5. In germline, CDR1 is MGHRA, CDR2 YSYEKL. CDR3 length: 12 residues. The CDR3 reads CASSQDSQPQHF.

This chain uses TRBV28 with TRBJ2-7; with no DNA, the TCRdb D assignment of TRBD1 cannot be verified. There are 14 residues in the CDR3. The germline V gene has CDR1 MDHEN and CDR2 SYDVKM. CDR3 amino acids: CASSLDRSVWEQYF.

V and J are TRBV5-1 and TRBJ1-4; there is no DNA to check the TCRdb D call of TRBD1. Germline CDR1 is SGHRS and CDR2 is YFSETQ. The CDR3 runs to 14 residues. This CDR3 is CASSSRQGGEKLFF.

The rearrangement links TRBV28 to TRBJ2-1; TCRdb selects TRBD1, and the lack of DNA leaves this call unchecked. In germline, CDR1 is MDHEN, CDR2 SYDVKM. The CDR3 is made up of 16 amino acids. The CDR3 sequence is CASSLALGQGADEQFF.

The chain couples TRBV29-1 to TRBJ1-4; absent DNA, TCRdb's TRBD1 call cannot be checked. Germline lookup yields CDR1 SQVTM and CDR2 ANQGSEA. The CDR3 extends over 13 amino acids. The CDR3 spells CSVAGGTNEKLFF.

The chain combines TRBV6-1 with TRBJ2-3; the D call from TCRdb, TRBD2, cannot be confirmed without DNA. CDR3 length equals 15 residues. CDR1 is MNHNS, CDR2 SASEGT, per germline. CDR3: CASTKLAGEADTQYF.

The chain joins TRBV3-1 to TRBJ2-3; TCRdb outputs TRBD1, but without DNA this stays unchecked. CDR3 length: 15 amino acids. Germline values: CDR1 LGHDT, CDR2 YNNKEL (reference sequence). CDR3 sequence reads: CASSQGGAVTDTQYF.

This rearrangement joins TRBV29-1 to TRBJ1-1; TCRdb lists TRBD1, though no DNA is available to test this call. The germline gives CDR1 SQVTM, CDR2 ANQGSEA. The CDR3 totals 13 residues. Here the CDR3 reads CSVDPQGGTEAFF. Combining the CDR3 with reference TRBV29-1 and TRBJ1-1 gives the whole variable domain SAVISQKPSRDICQRGTSLTIQCQVDSQVTMMFWYRQQPGQSLTLIATANQGSEATYESGFVIDKFPISRPNLTFSTLTVSNMSPEDSSIYLCSVDPQGGTEAFFGQGTRLTVV.

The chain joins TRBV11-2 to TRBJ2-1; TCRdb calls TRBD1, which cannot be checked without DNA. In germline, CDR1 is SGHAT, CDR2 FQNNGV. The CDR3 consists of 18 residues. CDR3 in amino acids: CASSLHPRAGSSYNEQFF. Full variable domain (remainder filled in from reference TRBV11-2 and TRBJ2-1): EAGVAQSPRYKIIEKRQSVAFWCNPISGHATLYWYQQILGQGPKLLIQFQNNGVVDDSQLPKDRFSAERLKGVDSTLKIQPAKLEDSAVYLCASSLHPRAGSSYNEQFFGPGTRLTVL.

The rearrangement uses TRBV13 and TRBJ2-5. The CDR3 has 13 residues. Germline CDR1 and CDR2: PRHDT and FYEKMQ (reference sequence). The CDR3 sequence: CASSLRQQETQYF.

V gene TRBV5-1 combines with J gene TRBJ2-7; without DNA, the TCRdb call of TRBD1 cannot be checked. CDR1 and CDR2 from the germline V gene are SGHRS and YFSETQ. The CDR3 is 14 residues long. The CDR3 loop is CASSRRGEVYEQYF.

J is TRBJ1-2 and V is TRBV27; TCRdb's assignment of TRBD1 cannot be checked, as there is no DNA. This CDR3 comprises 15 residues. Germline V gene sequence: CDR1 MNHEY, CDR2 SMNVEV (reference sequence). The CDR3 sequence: CASSVKGGAGYGYTF.

This CDR3 is CASSSGLLGNEQFF. The chain has TRBV28 and TRBJ2-1; lacking DNA, the TRBD1 call made by TCRdb goes unchecked. This CDR3 spans 14 amino acids. CDR1 and CDR2 (germline): MDHEN, SYDVKM.

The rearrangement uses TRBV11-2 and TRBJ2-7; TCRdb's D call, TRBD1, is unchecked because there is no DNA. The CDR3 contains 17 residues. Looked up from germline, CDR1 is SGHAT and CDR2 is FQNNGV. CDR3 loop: CASSLVPGRGVPYEQYF.

CDR3 region: CASSAGGDTGNNEQFF. The chain is built from TRBV9 and TRBJ2-1; TCRdb's D call, TRBD1, is unchecked because there is no DNA. From germline, CDR1 is SGDLS and CDR2 YYNGEE. The CDR3 is 16 residues long.